What follows are 25 T cell receptor beta chains derived from one specimen sequenced in a study of shared clonotypes between healthy human individuals. Measured with immunoSEQ multiplex PCR; TCRdb has only the in-frame clones, and not every one. The sample lists roughly 2.5 million clones; more than 90% were seen once. Sequenced input: naive CD4+ T cells sorted from blood. Subset specified: CD45RA+ positively selected. These receptors all stem from a man aged 18-30 years in good health.

The chain employs TRBV2 and TRBJ1-2; D not resolved. V was cut by 4 bases and J by 0 bases, with 15 bases left in between. Germline lookup yields CDR1 SNHLY and CDR2 FYNNEI. There are 16 residues in the CDR3. The CDR3 protein is CASSVYRVPANYGYTF. The CDR3 coding sequence is TGTGCCAGCAGTGTGTACCGGGTCCCAGCTAACTATGGCTACACCTTC.

Concerning this clone: Other DNA sequences in the same sample also yield this CDR3. V usage is TRBV7-2 and J usage is TRBJ2-3, with 11 bases that match TRBD2. The ends lost 2 bases at V and 6 bases at J; junction bases unmatched: 4. This CDR3 spans 15 amino acids. Germline V lookup: CDR1 SGHTA, CDR2 FQGNSA. The CDR3 region is CASSLRLAGTDTQYF. The CDR3, as DNA: TGTGCCAGCAGCTTAAGACTAGCGGGGACGGATACGCAGTATTTT.

V usage is TRBV30 and J usage is TRBJ2-7, with a possible D match to TRBD1 (6 bases). CDR1 is GTSNPN, CDR2 SVGIG, per germline (reference sequence). V lost 3 bases, J lost 3 bases, and 18 bases lay in between. The CDR3 runs to 15 residues. CDR3 loop: CAWRVSGTLVYEQYF. In DNA form, the CDR3 reads TGTGCCTGGAGGGTCTCCGGGACACTAGTCTACGAGCAGTACTTC.

The CDR3 loop is CASSVSSLAGQETQYF. The CDR3 DNA follows: TGTGCCAGCAGCGTATCGTCCCTAGCGGGCCAAGAGACCCAGTACTTC. The chain carries TRBV9 and TRBJ2-5; the match to TRBD2 covers 8 bases. The CDR3 runs to 16 residues. CDR1 is SGDLS, CDR2 YYNGEE, per germline. With V trimmed by 1 base and J by 1 base, 6 bases remained unmatched.

The chain combines TRBV6-1 with TRBJ2-5; maybe TRBD2 (6 bases). The J call may be faulty, since TRBJ2-7 better matches the DNA end. Germline loops: CDR1 MNHNS, CDR2 SASEGT. This CDR3 is built from 14 residues. CDR3 nucleotides: TGTGCCAGCAGGGCACCGACTAGTATGGGCGAGCAGTACTTC. Its translation: CASRAPTSMGEQYF.

This chain connects TRBV6-5 to TRBJ2-1, with D perhaps matching TRBD2 (5 bases). The V end was cut by 4 bases, the J end by 7 bases, with 17 bases between. This CDR3 contains 15 residues. Germline-derived CDR1 and CDR2 are MNHEY and SVGAGI. The CDR3 sequence is CASSWPAVLGNEQFF. CDR3 nucleotides: TGTGCCAGCAGTTGGCCAGCGGTGCTAGGAAATGAGCAGTTCTTC.

Comment on this clone: In the same sample, other DNA sequences code for this CDR3. CDR3 coding DNA: TGTGCCAGCAGGGGGCGTTACGAGCAGTACTTC. Its translation: CASRGRYEQYF. This chain links TRBV6-5 with TRBJ2-7, with D possibly being TRBD1 (5 bases). The length of the CDR3 is 11 residues. From germline, CDR1 is MNHEY and CDR2 SVGAGI. Between the trimmed V and J ends, which lost 6 bases and 4 bases, there was a span of 7 bases.

This chain joins TRBV11-2 and TRBJ1-1; 8 bases align to TRBD1. V lost 4 bases to trimming and J lost 4 bases; unmatched junction nucleotides: 2. Germline V lookup: CDR1 SGHAT, CDR2 FQNNGV. The CDR3 runs 13 residues. The CDR3 is CASSSQGVTEAFF. CDR3 coding DNA: TGTGCCAGCAGCTCACAGGGGGTCACTGAAGCTTTCTTT.

This chain joins TRBV5-4 and TRBJ2-4, with D possibly matching TRBD2 (6 bases). Germline CDR1 is SGHNT and CDR2 is YYREEE (reference sequence). The CDR3 totals 14 residues. V lost 4 bases and J 5 bases, leaving 13 bases between the germline ends. CDR3 sequence (DNA): TGTGCCAGCAGCCGTTCGATAGCGGAAAACATTCAGTACTTC. Its translation is CASSRSIAENIQYF.

This chain uses TRBV5-1 with TRBJ2-7, with a possible D match to TRBD2 (5 bases). Looked up from germline, CDR1 is SGHRS and CDR2 is YFSETQ. The length of the CDR3 is 16 residues. V was cut by 2 bases and J by 7 bases, with 22 bases left in between. The CDR3 is CASSFGVGGGPREQYF. CDR3 coding DNA: TGCGCCAGCAGCTTCGGTGTTGGCGGAGGACCACGAGAGCAGTACTTC.

The CDR3 DNA reads TGTGCCAGCTTTCAAGGTGGGGAGGGGGCGATTAAGGGGTCGTCGCCCCAGCATTTT. Protein sequence: CASFQGGEGAIKGSSPQHF. The rearrangement links TRBV19 to TRBJ1-5; 7 nucleotides match TRBD1. In germline, CDR1 is LNHDA, CDR2 SQIVND (reference sequence). V lost 9 bases and J lost 9; bases outside the gene matches: 29. CDR3 length: 19 amino acids.

About this clone: Other DNA sequences in the same sample also yield this CDR3. The chain carries TRBV5-1 and TRBJ2-5, with a weak D call TRBD2 (7 bases). V gave up 4 bases and J gave up 5 bases, with 12 bases separating them. The germline gives CDR1 SGHRS, CDR2 YFSETQ. The CDR3 length is 13 residues. CDR3 in amino acids: CASSAGARETQYF. In nucleotides, the CDR3 is TGCGCCAGCAGCGCGGGGGCGAGGGAGACCCAGTACTTC.

The chain combines TRBV28 with TRBJ2-7; D is uncertain. This CDR3 has 16 amino acids. Germline CDR1 and CDR2: MDHEN and SYDVKM. V was shortened by 2 bases and J by 0 bases, with 14 bases between the two germline ends. The CDR3, as DNA: TGTGCCAGCAGTTTAAGGATTTGGCAAAGCTCCTACGAGCAGTACTTC. Translation gives CASSLRIWQSSYEQYF.

V is TRBV29-1 and J is TRBJ2-5; TRBD2 matches at 10 bases. Matching the DNA end better, TRBJ2-7 makes the J call doubtful. CDR1 is SQVTM and CDR2 is ANQGSEA in the germline V gene. The CDR3 length is 16 residues. CDR3 loop: CSVGGFGLAGAYEQYF. The DNA for the CDR3 is TGCAGCGTTGGGGGCTTTGGGCTAGCGGGAGCCTACGAGCAGTACTTC.

This chain joins TRBV18 and TRBJ1-3, with a possible D match to TRBD1 (6 bases). This CDR3 spans 15 amino acids. V was shortened by 2 bases and J by 0 bases, with 8 bases between the two germline ends. Germline V gene sequence: CDR1 KGHSH, CDR2 LQKENI. The CDR3 here is CASSPDRPSGNTIYF. The CDR3 nucleotides read TGTGCCAGCTCACCAGACAGGCCCTCTGGAAACACCATATATTTT.

In nucleotides, the CDR3 is TGTGCCAGCAGCTCCCGGGTAGCGGGAGGTAGTACAGATACGCAGTATTTT. As protein: CASSSRVAGGSTDTQYF. This chain joins TRBV11-2 and TRBJ2-3; TRBD2 matches at 10 bases. Germline-derived CDR1 and CDR2 are SGHAT and FQNNGV. The V segment lost 4 bases and the J segment 3 bases; nucleotides outside the gene matches: 10. The length of the CDR3 is 17 residues.

Concerning this clone itself: Other DNA sequences of this sample code for an identical CDR3. CDR3 region: CASSFSGTEAFF. The CDR3, as DNA: TGCGCCAGCAGCTTTAGCGGCACTGAAGCTTTCTTT. The genes are TRBV5-1 and TRBJ1-1, with D unresolved. CDR3 length: 12 amino acids. V was shortened by 2 bases and J by 4 bases, with 6 bases between the two germline ends. Per germline, CDR1 SGHRS and CDR2 YFSETQ.

The chain joins TRBV19 to TRBJ2-3; a weak D match, TRBD2 (5 bases). The V end was cut by 1 base, the J end by 3 bases, with 14 bases between. The CDR3 extends over 16 amino acids. CDR1 is LNHDA and CDR2 is SQIVND in the germline V gene (reference sequence). The CDR3 coding sequence is TGTGCCAGTAGTATAGTTCAGGACTGGCGAACAGATACGCAGTATTTT. As protein: CASSIVQDWRTDTQYF.

This chain connects TRBV6-1 to TRBJ2-7, with 9 bases aligning to TRBD1. There are 19 residues in the CDR3. Germline assignment: CDR1 MNHNS and CDR2 SASEGT. V gave up 1 base and J gave up 3 bases; unmatched junction bases: 16. In DNA, the CDR3 is TGTGCCAGCAGTGAAGGGTTTCTTTGGGACAGGGACATTTTCTACGAGCAGTACTTC. It encodes CASSEGFLWDRDIFYEQYF.

The chain is built from TRBV9 and TRBJ2-7, with 9 bases lining up with TRBD2. The CDR3 is 14 amino acids. Looked up from germline, CDR1 is SGDLS and CDR2 is YYNGEE. With V trimmed by 3 bases and J by 4 bases, 5 bases remained unmatched. CDR3 region: CASSASGRSYEQYF. In nucleotides, the CDR3 is TGTGCCAGCAGCGCGAGCGGGAGGTCGTACGAGCAGTACTTC.

Concerning this clone itself: Other nucleotide sequences from this sample produce the same CDR3. This chain uses TRBV7-2 with TRBJ2-2; D might be TRBD1 (7 bases). CDR1 SGHTA and CDR2 FQGNSA come from the germline V gene. The length of the CDR3 is 15 residues. The V end was cut by 5 bases, the J end by 1 base, with 11 bases between. The CDR3 DNA reads as TGTGCCAGCAGCCCCCAGGGGGGGAACACCGGGGAGCTGTTTTTT. It yields the protein CASSPQGGNTGELFF. The full variable domain, completed using reference TRBV7-2 and TRBJ2-2, is GAGVSQSPSNKVTEKGKDVELRCDPISGHTALYWYRQSLGQGLEFLIYFQGNSAPDKSGLPSDRFSAERTGGSVSTLTIQRTQQEDSAVYLCASSPQGGNTGELFFGEGSRLTVL.

The J gene is TRBJ1-2, the V gene TRBV10-1; 9 nucleotides match TRBD1. CDR1 and CDR2 (germline): WNHNN, SYGVQD (reference sequence). The junction had 7 bases not matched to a gene; V was cut back by 6 bases and J by 8 bases. This CDR3 has 13 amino acids. The CDR3 DNA sequence: TGCGCCAGCAGGGAGGACAGGGGAGGGGGCTACACCTTC. This gives the protein CASREDRGGGYTF.

The rearrangement links TRBV4-1 to TRBJ2-5, with TRBD1 matching 7 bases. The CDR3 totals 14 residues. Germline loops: CDR1 MGHRA, CDR2 YSYEKL. Unmatched junction bases numbered 1, after V lost 2 bases and J lost 1 base. Here the CDR3 DNA reads TGCGCCAGCAGCCAAACAGGGGTCCAAGAGACCCAGTACTTC. Encoded protein: CASSQTGVQETQYF.

V usage is TRBV5-4 and J usage is TRBJ2-5, with D uncertain. Looked up from germline, CDR1 is SGHNT and CDR2 is YYREEE (reference sequence). Trimming took off 2 bases at V and 5 bases at J, with 10 bases between the two ends. The CDR3 is 13 residues long. In nucleotides, the CDR3 is TGTGCCAGCAGCTTAATTCCACGGGAGACCCAGTACTTC. Its protein product is CASSLIPRETQYF.

The J gene is TRBJ2-1, the V gene TRBV14, with 13 bases fitting TRBD2. The CDR3 has 16 residues. The junction had 5 bases not matched to a gene; V was cut back by 4 bases and J by 5 bases. CDR1 and CDR2 (germline): SGHDN, FVKESK. Here the CDR3 reads CASSPLAGGVNNEQFF. As DNA, the CDR3 is TGTGCCAGCAGCCCACTAGCGGGGGGGGTTAACAATGAGCAGTTCTTC. Filled out from reference TRBV14 and TRBJ2-1, the complete variable domain reads EAGVTQFPSHSVIEKGQTVTLRCDPISGHDNLYWYRRVMGKEIKFLLHFVKESKQDESGMPNNRFLAERTGGTYSTLKVQPAELEDSGVYFCASSPLAGGVNNEQFFGPGTRLTVL.